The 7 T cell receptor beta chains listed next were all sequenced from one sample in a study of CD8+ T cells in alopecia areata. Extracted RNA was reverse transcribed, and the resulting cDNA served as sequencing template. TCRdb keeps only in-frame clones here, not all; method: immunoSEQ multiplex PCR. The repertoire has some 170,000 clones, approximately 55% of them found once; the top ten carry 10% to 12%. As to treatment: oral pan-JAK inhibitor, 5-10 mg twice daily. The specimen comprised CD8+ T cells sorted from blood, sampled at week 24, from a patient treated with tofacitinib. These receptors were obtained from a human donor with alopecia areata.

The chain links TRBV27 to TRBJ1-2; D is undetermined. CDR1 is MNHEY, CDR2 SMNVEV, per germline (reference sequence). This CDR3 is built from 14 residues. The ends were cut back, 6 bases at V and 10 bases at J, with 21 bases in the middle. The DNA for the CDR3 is TGTGCCAGCAGATCCTCCGGGCCCCGCGGGATCTACACCTTC. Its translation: CASRSSGPRGIYTF.

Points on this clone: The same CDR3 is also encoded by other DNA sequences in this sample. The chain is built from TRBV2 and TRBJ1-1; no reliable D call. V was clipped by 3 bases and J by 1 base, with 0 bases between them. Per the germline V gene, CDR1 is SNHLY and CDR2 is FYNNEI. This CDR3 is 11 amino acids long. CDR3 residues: CASSENTEAFF. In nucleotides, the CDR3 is TGTGCCAGCAGTGAGAACACTGAAGCTTTCTTT.

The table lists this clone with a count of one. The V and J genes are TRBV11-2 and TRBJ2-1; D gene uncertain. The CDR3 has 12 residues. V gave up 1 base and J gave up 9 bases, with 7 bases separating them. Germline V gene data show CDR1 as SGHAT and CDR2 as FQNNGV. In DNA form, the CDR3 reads TGTGCCAGCAGCTTAGGCTCAAGTGAGCAGTTCTTC. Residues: CASSLGSSEQFF.

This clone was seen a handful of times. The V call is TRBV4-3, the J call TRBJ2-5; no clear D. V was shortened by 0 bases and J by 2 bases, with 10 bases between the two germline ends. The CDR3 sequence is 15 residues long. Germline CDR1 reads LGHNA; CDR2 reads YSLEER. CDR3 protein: CASSQDRAGQETQYF. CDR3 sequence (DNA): TGCGCCAGCAGCCAAGATCGGGCTGGTCAAGAGACCCAGTACTTC.

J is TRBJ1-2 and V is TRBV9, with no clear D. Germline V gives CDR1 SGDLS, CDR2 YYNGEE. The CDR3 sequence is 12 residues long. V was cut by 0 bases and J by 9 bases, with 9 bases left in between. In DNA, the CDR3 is TGTGCCAGCAGCGTAGGGAGGGCTAGCTACACCTTC. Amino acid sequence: CASSVGRASYTF.

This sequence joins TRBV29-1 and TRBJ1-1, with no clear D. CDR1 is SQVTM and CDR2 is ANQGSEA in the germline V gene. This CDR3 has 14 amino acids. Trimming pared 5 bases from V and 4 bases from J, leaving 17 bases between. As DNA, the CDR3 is TGCAGCGTTATCAGCGGGGAAGGGAGCACTGAAGCTTTCTTT. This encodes CSVISGEGSTEAFF.

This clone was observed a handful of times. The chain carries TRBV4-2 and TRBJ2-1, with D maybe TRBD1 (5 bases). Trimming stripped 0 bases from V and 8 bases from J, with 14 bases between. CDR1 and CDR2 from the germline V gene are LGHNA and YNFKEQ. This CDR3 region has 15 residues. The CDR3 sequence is CASSQDPPGPDEQFF. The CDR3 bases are TGTGCCAGCAGCCAAGATCCCCCAGGGCCCGATGAGCAGTTCTTC.